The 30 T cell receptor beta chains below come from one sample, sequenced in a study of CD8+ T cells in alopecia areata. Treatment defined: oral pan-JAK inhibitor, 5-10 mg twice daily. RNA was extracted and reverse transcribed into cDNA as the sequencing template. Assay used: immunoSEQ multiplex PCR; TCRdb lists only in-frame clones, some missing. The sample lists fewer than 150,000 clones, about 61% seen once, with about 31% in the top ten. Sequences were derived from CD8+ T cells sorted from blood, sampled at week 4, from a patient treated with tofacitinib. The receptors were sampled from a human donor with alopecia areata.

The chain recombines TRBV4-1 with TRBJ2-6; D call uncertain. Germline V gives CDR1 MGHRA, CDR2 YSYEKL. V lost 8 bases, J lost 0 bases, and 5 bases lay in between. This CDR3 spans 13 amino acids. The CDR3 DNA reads TGCGCCAGCCGTGGCTCTGGGGCCAACGTCCTGACTTTC. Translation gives CASRGSGANVLTF.

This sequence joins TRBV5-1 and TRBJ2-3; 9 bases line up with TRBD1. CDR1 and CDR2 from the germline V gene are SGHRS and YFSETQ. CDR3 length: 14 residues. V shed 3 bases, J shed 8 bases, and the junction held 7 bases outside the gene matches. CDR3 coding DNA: TGCGCCAGCAGCTGGACAGGGGCCCAAGGTACGCAGTATTTT. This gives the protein CASSWTGAQGTQYF. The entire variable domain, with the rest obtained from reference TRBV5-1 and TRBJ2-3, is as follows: KAGVTQTPRYLIKTRGQQVTLSCSPISGHRSVSWYQQTPGQGLQFLFEYFSETQRNKGNFPGRFSGRQFSNSRSEMNVSTLELGDSALYLCASSWTGAQGTQYFGPGTRLTVL.

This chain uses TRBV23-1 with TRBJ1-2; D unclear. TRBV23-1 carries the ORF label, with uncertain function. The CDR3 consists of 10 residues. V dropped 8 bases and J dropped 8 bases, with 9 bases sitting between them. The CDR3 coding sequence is TGCGCCAGCCGACCGGGGGGCTACACCTTC. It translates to CASRPGGYTF.

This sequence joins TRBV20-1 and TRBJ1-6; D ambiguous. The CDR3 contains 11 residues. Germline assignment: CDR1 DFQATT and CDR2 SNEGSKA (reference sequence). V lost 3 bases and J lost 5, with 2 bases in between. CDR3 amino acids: CSARDNSPLHF. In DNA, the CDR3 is TGCAGTGCTAGGGATAATTCACCCCTCCACTTT.

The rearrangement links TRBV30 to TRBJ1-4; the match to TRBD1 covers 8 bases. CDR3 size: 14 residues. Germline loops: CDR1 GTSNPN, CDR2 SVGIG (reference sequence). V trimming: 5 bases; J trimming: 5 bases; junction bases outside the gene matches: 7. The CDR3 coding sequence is TGTGCCTGGGGCCGGACAGGGATGAATGAAAAACTGTTTTTT. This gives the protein CAWGRTGMNEKLFF.

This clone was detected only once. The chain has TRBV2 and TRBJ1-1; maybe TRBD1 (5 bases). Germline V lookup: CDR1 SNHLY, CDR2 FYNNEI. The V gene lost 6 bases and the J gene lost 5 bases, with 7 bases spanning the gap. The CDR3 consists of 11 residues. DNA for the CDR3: TGTGCCAGCAGCTGGGGGACTGAAGCTTTCTTT. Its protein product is CASSWGTEAFF.

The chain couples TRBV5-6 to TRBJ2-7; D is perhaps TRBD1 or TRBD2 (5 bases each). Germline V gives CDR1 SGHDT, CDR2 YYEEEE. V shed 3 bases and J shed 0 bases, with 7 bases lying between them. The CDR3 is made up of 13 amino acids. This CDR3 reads CASSSGGSYEQYF. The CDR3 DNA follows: TGTGCCAGCAGCTCTGGGGGCTCCTACGAGCAGTACTTC.

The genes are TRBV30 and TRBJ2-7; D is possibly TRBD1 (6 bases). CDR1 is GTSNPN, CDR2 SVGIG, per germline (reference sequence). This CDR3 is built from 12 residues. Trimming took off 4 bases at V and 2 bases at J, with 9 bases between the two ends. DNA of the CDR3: TGTGCCTGGACCAGGGGCCCCTACGAGCAGTACTTC. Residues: CAWTRGPYEQYF.

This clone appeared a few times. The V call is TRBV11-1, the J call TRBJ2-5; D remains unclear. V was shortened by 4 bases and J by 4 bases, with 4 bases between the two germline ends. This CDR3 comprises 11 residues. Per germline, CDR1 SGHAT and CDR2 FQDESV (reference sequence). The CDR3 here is CASSSGETQYF. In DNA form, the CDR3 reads TGTGCCAGCAGCTCCGGAGAGACCCAGTACTTC.

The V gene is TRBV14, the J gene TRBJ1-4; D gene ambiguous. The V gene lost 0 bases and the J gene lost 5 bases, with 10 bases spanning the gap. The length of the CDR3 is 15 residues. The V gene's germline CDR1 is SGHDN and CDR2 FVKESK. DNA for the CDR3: TGTGCCAGCAGCCAAGAAAAGAGAAGCAATGAAAAACTGTTTTTT. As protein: CASSQEKRSNEKLFF.

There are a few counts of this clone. The CDR3 region is CSVEGPGSYGYTF. The DNA for the CDR3 is TGCAGCGTTGAAGGGCCAGGGTCCTATGGCTACACCTTC. This chain joins TRBV29-1 and TRBJ1-2, with TRBD1 as a possible D gene (5 bases). V lost 1 base to trimming and J lost 4 bases, with 10 bases between them. The germline CDR1 and CDR2 sequences are SQVTM and ANQGSEA. CDR3 size: 13 residues.

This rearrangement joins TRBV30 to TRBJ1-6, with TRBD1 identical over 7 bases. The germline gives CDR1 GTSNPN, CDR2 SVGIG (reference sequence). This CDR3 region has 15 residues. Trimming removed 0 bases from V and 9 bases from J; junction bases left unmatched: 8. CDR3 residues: CAWSVDRGLGSPLHF. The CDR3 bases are TGTGCCTGGAGTGTTGATAGGGGGCTGGGTTCACCCCTCCACTTT. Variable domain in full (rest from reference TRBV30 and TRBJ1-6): SQTIHQWPATLVQPVGSPLSLECTVEGTSNPNLYWYRQAAGRGLQLLFYSVGIGQISSEVPQNLSASRPQDRQFILSSKKLLLSDSGFYLCAWSVDRGLGSPLHFGNGTRLTVT.

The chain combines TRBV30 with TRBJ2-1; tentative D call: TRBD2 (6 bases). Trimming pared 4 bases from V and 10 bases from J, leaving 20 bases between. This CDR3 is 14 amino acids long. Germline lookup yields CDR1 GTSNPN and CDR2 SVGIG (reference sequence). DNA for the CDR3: TGTGCCTGGACTCTTGGGCAGGGAGGTAGGGAGCAGTTCTTC. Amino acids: CAWTLGQGGREQFF.

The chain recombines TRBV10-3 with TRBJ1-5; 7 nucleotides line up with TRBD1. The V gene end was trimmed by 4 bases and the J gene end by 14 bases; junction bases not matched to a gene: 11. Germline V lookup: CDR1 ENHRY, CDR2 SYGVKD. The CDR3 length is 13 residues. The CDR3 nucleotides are TGTGCCATCAGTGCGTCTTCTCAGGGGGACGAGCATTTT. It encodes CAISASSQGDEHF.

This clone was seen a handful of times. CDR3 coding DNA: TGCAGCGTTGTAATCGGTCGGGACAGGCCTACCTACGAGCAGTACTTC. It yields the protein CSVVIGRDRPTYEQYF. The gene calls are TRBV29-1 and TRBJ2-7, with 8 bases lining up with TRBD1. Losses at the gene ends were 4 bases for V and 2 bases for J; bases not matched to a gene: 13. This CDR3 contains 16 residues. Germline V lookup: CDR1 SQVTM, CDR2 ANQGSEA.

CDR3 region: CASSPDRDSQETQYF. DNA of the CDR3: TGCGCCAGCAGCCCCGACCGGGACAGCCAAGAGACCCAGTACTTC. This chain joins TRBV4-1 and TRBJ2-5; 7 nucleotides match TRBD1. V dropped 4 bases and J dropped 1; count of bases not matched to a gene: 6. Germline values: CDR1 MGHRA, CDR2 YSYEKL. There are 15 residues in the CDR3.

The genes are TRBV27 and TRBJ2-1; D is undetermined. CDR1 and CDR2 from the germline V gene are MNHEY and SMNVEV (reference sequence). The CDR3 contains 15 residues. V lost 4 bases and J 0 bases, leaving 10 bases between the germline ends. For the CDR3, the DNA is TGTGCCAGCAGTTCCCCCGGTACCTCCTACAATGAGCAGTTCTTC. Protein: CASSSPGTSYNEQFF.

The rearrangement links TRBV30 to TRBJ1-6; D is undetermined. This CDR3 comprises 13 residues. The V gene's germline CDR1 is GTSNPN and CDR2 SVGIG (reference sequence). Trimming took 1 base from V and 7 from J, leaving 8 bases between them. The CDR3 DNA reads TGTGCCTGGAGTGGCGTCGAAAATTCACCCCTCCACTTT. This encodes CAWSGVENSPLHF.

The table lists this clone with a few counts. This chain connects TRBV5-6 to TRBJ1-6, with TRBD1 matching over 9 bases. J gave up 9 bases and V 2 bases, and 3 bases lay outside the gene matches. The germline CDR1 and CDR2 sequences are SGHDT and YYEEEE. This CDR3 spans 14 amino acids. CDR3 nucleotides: TGTGCCAGCAGCTTCGGACAGGGGAGTTCACCCCTCCACTTT. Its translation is CASSFGQGSSPLHF. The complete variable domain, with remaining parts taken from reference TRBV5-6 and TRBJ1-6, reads DAGVTQSPTHLIKTRGQQVTLRCSPKSGHDTVSWYQQALGQGPQFIFQYYEEEERQRGNFPDRFSGHQFPNYSSELNVNALLLGDSALYLCASSFGQGSSPLHFGNGTRLTVT.

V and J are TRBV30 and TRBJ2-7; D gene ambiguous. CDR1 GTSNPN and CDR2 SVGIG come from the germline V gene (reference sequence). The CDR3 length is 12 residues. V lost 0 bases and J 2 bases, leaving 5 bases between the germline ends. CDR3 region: CAWSVVPYEQYF. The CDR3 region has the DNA TGTGCCTGGAGTGTAGTGCCCTACGAGCAGTACTTC.

In DNA, the CDR3 is TGCGCCAGCAGCCCAATACAGGGACGCTACGAGCAGTACTTC. Its protein product is CASSPIQGRYEQYF. This chain uses TRBV4-1 with TRBJ2-7; tentatively, D is TRBD1 (6 bases). Germline V lookup: CDR1 MGHRA, CDR2 YSYEKL. The V gene lost 4 bases and the J gene lost 3 bases, with 13 bases spanning the gap. CDR3 size: 14 residues.

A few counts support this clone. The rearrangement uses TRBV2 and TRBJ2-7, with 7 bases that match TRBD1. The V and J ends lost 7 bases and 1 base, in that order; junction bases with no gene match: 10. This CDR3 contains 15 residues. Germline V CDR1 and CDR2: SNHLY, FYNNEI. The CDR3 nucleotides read TGTGCCAGCACCGGTCGGGACAGCGCTTCCTACGAGCAGTACTTC. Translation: CASTGRDSASYEQYF.

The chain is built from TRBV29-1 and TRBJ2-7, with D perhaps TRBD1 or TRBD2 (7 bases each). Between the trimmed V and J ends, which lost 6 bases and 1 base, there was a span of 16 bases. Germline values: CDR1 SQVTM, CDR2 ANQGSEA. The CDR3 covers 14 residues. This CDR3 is CSVLTGEGSYEQYF. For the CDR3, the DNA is TGCAGCGTCCTTACAGGGGAGGGATCCTACGAGCAGTACTTC.

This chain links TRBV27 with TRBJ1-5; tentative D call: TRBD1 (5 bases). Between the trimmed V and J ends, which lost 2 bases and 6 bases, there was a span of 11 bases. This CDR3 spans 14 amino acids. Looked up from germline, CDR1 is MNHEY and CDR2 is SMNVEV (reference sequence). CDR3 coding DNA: TGTGCCAGCAGTTTAATCGGGGGATCTCAGCCCCAGCATTTT. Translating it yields CASSLIGGSQPQHF.

CDR3 amino acids: CASSLPSVSSYNEQFF. The DNA for the CDR3 is TGTGCCAGCAGTCTTCCCTCGGTTAGCTCCTACAATGAGCAGTTCTTC. This sequence joins TRBV27 and TRBJ2-1; no clear D gene. The ends were cut back, 5 bases at V and 0 bases at J, with 14 bases in the middle. The germline V gene encodes CDR1 MNHEY and CDR2 SMNVEV (reference sequence). The CDR3 contains 16 residues.

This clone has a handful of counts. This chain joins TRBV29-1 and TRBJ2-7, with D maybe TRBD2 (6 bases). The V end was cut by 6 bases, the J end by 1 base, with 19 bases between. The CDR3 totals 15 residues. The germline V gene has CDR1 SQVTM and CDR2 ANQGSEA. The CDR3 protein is CSVVGGDMGSYEQYF. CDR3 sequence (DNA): TGCAGCGTCGTCGGGGGAGACATGGGATCCTACGAGCAGTACTTC.

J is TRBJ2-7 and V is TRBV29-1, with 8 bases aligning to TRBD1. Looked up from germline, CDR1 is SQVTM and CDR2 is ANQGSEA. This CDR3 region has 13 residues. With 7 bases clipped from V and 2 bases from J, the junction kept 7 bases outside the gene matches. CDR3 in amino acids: CSAWTGPAYEQYF. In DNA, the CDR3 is TGCAGCGCATGGACAGGGCCCGCCTACGAGCAGTACTTC.

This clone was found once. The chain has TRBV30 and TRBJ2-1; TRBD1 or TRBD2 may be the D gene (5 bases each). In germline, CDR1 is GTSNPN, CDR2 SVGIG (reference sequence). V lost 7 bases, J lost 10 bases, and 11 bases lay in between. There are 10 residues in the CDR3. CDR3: CAFREGEQFF. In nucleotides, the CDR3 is TGTGCCTTCCGCGAGGGGGAGCAGTTCTTC.

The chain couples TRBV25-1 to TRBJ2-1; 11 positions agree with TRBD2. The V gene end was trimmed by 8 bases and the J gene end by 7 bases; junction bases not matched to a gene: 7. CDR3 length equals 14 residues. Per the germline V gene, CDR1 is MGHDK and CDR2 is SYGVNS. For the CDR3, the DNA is TGTGCCAGCGGTAGCGGGGGGGCTATAAATGAGCAGTTCTTC. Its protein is CASGSGGAINEQFF.

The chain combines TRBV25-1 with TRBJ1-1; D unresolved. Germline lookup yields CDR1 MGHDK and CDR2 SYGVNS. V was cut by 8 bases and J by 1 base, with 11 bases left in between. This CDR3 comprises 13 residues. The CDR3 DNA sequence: TGTGCCAGCGGCCAAGGTCCGAACACTGAAGCTTTCTTT. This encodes CASGQGPNTEAFF.